This record concerns one TCR beta chain sequence. This record belongs to a study of blood T cell repertoires in COVID-19. Looking at the study overall: COVID-19 samples, acute and convalescent, were from the United States, Italy and Spain. From T cells, B-cell-depleted T cells, or PBMCs came the material, which was cDNA or gDNA.

Germline V gives CDR1 MNHEY, CDR2 SVGAGI. The CDR3 spans 13 residues. The V and J ends lost 5 bases and 5 bases respectively, with 12 bases between them. Original data processing: Scientists estimated how many nucleated cells there were by amplifying reference gene primers. TCRdb keeps only in-frame clones here, not all; method: immunoSEQ multiplex PCR. V and J calls and clone size come straight from that table; D and trimming were deduced from the DNA. The sample records approximately 130,000 clones, 84% being singletons. V and J are TRBV6-5 and TRBJ2-5; the D is unclear. The sequenced sample consisted of peripheral blood. The clonotype was recovered from a human donor in a cohort sampled during active COVID-19. In DNA, the CDR3 is TGTGCCAGCAGTCAAACCCTGGAGGAGACCCAGTACTTC. It encodes CASSQTLEETQYF.